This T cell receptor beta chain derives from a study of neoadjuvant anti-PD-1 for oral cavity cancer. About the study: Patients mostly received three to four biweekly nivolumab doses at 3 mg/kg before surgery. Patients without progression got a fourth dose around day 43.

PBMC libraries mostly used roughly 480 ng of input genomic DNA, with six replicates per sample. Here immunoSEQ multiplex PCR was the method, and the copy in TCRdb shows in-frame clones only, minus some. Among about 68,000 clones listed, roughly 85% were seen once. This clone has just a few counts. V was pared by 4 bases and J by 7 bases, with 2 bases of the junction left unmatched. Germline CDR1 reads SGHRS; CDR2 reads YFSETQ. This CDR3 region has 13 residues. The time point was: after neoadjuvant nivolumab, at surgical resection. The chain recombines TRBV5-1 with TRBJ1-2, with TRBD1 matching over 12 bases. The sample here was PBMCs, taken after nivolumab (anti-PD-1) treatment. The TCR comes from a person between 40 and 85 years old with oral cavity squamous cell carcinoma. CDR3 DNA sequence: TGCGCCAGCAGCCTGGGACAGGGGGCTGGCTACACCTTC. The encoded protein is CASSLGQGAGYTF.